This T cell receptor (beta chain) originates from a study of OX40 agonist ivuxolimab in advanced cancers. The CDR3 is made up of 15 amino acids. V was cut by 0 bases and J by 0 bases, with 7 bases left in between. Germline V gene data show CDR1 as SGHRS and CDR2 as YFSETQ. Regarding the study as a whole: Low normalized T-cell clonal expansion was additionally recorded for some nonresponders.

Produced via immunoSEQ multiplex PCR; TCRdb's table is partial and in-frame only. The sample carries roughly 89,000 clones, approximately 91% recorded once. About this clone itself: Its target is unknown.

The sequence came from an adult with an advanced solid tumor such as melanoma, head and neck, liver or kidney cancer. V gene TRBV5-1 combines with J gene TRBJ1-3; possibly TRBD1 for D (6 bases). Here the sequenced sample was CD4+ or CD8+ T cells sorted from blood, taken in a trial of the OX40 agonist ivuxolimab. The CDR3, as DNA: TGCGCCAGCAGCTTGGGGGACACCTCTGGAAACACCATATATTTT. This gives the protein CASSLGDTSGNTIYF.